This entry features one TCR beta chain sequence. In the original processing: Reference gene primer amplification gave nucleated cell count estimates. The data were produced by immunoSEQ multiplex PCR, yet TCRdb's version contains in-frame clones alone and is incomplete. V, J and clone size reflect that table, while D and trimming were determined from the DNA. The sample has over 85,000 clones, around 80% seen once. This entry belongs to a study of blood T cell repertoires in COVID-19. Overall study: Material from acute and convalescent COVID-19 was sourced from the United States, Italy and Spain. The analysed material was cDNA or gDNA that came from T cells, B-cell-depleted T cells, or PBMCs.

Germline CDR1 is SGHTA and CDR2 is FQGNSA. The CDR3 consists of 16 residues. V was trimmed by 2 bases and J by 1 base, leaving 9 bases between them. The chain joins TRBV7-2 to TRBJ2-6; D not resolved. The receptor comes from a man in his sixties with acute or convalescent COVID-19. Sequences were obtained from peripheral blood. In nucleotides, the CDR3 is TGTGCCAGCAGCTTATCAGGATCTTCTGGGGCCAACGTCCTGACTTTC. This translates into CASSLSGSSGANVLTF.